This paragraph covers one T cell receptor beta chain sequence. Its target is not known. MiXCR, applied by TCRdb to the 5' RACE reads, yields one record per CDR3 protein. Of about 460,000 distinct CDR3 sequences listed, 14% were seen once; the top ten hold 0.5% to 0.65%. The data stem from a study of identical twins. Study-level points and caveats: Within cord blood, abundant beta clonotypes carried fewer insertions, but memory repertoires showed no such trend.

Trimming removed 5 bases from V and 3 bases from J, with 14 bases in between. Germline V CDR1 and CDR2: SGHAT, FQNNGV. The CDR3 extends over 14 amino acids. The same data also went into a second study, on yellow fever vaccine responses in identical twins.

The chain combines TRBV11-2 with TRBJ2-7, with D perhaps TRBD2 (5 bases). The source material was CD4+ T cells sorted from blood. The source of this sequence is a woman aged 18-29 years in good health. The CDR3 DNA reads TGTGCCAGCAGCCCTGGACTGCTCTTCTACGAGCAGTACTTC. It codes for CASSPGLLFYEQYF.